Listed here is a single T cell receptor (beta chain). These data belong to a study of blood T cell repertoires in COVID-19. For the study at large: The United States, Italy and Spain provided the acute and convalescent COVID-19 samples.

Germline assignment: CDR1 PRHDT and CDR2 FYEKMQ (reference sequence). Trimming removed 4 bases from V and 2 bases from J, with 15 bases in between. This CDR3 spans 15 amino acids. The repertoire was sequenced with immunoSEQ multiplex PCR; TCRdb's copy has only in-frame clones and lacks some. Here the sample spans around 290,000 clones, about 87% being singletons. The chain carries TRBV13 and TRBJ2-7; a possible D gene is TRBD2 (5 bases). Sequencing was performed on peripheral blood. This receptor was identified in a woman aged 50 to 60 who had recovered from COVID-19. CDR3 nucleotides: TGTGCCAGCAGCTCGCAGACTCCGGGAACCTACGAGCAGTACTTC. Translated: CASSSQTPGTYEQYF.